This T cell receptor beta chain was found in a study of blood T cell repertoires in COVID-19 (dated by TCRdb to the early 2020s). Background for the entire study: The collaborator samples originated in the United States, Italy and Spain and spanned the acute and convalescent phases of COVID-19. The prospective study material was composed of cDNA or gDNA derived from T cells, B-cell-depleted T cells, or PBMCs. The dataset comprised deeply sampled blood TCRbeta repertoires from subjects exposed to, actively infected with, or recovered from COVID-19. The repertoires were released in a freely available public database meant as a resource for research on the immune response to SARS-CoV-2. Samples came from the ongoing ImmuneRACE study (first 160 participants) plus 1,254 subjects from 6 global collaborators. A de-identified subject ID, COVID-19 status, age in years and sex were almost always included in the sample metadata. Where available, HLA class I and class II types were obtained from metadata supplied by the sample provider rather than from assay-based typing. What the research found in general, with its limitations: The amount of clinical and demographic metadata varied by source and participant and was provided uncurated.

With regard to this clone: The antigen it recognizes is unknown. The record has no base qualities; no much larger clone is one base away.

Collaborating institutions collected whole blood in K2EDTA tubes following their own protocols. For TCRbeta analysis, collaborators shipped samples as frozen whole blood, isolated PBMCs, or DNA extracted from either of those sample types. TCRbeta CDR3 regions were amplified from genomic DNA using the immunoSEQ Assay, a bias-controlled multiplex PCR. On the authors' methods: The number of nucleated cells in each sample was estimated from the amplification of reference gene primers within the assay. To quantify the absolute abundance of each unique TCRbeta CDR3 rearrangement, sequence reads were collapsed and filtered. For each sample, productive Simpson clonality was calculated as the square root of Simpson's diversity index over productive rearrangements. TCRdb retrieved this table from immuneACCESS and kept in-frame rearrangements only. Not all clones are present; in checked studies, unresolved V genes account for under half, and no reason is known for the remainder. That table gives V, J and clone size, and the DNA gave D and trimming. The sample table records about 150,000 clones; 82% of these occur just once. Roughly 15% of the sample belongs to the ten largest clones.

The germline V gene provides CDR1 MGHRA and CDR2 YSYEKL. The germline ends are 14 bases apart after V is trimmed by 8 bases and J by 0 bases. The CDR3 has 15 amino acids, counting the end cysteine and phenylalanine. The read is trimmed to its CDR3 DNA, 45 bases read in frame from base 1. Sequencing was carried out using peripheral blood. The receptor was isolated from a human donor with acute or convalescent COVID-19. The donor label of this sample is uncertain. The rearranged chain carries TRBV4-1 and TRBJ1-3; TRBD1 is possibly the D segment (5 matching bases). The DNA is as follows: TGCGCCAGCGGCCCCACAGGTCTCTCTGGAAACACCATATATTTT. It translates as CASGPTGLSGNTIYF.